The 8 T cell receptor beta chains below come from one sample, sequenced in a study of T cell repertoires in cytomegalovirus infection. From the reads, TCRdb called clonotypes with MiXCR, one entry per CDR3 protein. The data contain 630,000 or so distinct CDR3 sequences, 20% to 25% of them seen just once; the ten biggest clones take up roughly 8%. Sequences were obtained from CD8+ T cells from PBMCs. These receptors all come from a human donor in good health (CMV status not recorded). Some clones in this sample may be carry-over from other donors' samples.

This clonotype was found a few times. The chain joins TRBV20-1 to TRBJ2-3; TRBD2 agrees at 14 bases. Per germline, CDR1 DFQATT and CDR2 SNEGSKA (reference sequence). This CDR3 is 17 amino acids long. V dropped 2 bases and J dropped 6; count of bases not matched to a gene: 10. CDR3 in amino acids: CSARWGLAGAPGDTQYF. In DNA, the CDR3 is TGCAGTGCTAGATGGGGACTAGCGGGGGCCCCGGGGGATACGCAGTATTTT.

Comments on this clonotype: One junction end does not reproduce the germline sequence, and a read error may be involved. The chain combines TRBV6-8 with TRBJ2-2, with a possible D match to TRBD2 (5 bases). The CDR3 totals 16 residues. CDR1 and CDR2 from the germline V gene are MNHGY and SAAAGT. CDR3: CASNYSELGSSGELFF. CDR3 nucleotide sequence: TGTGCCAGCAATTACTCGGAACTAGGGAGTTCCGGGGAGCTGTTTTTT.

This clonotype was observed at least ten times. The gene calls are TRBV7-9 and TRBJ2-5; D call uncertain. The CDR3 is made up of 17 amino acids. Germline values: CDR1 SEHNR, CDR2 FQNEAQ (reference sequence). The V gene lost 1 base and the J gene lost 1 base, with 16 bases spanning the gap. CDR3 sequence (DNA): TGTGCCAGCAGCTTAGGGGGAAGCGCCTCAACCCAAGAGACCCAGTACTTC. The encoded protein is CASSLGGSASTQETQYF.

This clonotype has ten or more counts. The gene calls are TRBV6-1 and TRBJ2-5; 8 bases are a match to TRBD2. The CDR3 loop spans 16 amino acids. V was clipped by 5 bases and J by 1 base; unmatched bases: 9. Germline V gene data show CDR1 as MNHNS and CDR2 as SASEGT. CDR3 sequence (DNA): TGTGCCAGCAGTTTGGGTTGGCTAGCGGGCCAAGAGACCCAGTACTTC. Translation gives CASSLGWLAGQETQYF.

A remark on this clonotype: This may be a read error: a much more frequent sequence differs by one nucleotide. The V and J genes are TRBV7-2 and TRBJ2-7, with TRBD1 as a possible D gene (6 bases). Germline loops: CDR1 SGHTA, CDR2 FQGNSA. The CDR3 contains 14 residues. The ends were cut back, 10 bases at V and 5 bases at J, with 21 bases in the middle. CDR3 region: CANSWLTGSHEQYF. CDR3 nucleotide sequence: TGTGCCAACAGTTGGCTAACAGGGTCGCACGAGCAGTACTTC.

As for this clonotype: This may arise from a read error, as a much more abundant clone is one base away. The chain carries TRBV6-1 and TRBJ2-3; D possibly uses TRBD1 or TRBD2 (5 bases each). V shed 8 bases and J shed 8 bases, with 20 bases lying between them. CDR3 length: 14 residues. From germline, CDR1 is MNHNS and CDR2 SASEGT. CDR3 bases: TGTGCCAGCGGTTACGAAGGTGTTGGGGGTACGCAGTATTTT. Translating it yields CASGYEGVGGTQYF.

For the CDR3, the DNA is TGTGCCAGCAGCGTAGCTCTAGCGGGGCGCTCTGGGGCCAACGTCCTGACTTTC. Its protein product is CASSVALAGRSGANVLTF. The chain uses TRBV9 and TRBJ2-6, with 9 bases lining up with TRBD2. The CDR3 length is 18 residues. Germline V gene data show CDR1 as SGDLS and CDR2 as YYNGEE. Unmatched junction bases numbered 4, after V lost 0 bases and J lost 0 bases.

This clonotype appeared a single time. This rearrangement joins TRBV11-3 to TRBJ2-3; D unresolved. CDR3 length: 13 amino acids. Deletions cut 2 bases from V and 5 bases from J, with 8 bases between. CDR1 SGHNT and CDR2 YENEEA come from the germline V gene. CDR3 bases: TGTGCCAGCAGCTTAACAGAAATAGATACGCAGTATTTT. Protein sequence: CASSLTEIDTQYF.